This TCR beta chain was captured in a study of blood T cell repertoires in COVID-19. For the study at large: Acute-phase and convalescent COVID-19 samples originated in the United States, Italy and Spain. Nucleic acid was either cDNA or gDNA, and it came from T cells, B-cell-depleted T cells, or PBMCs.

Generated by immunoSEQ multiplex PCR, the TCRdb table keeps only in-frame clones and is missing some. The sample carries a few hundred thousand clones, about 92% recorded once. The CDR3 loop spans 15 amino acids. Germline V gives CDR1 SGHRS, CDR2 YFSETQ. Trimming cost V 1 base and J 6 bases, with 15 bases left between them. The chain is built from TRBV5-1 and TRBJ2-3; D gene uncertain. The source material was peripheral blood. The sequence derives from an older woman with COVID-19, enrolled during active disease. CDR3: CASSLTTHKVDTQYF. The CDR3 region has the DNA TGCGCCAGCAGCTTGACAACCCACAAAGTGGATACGCAGTATTTT.